These 20 T cell receptor beta chains were sequenced from one sample in a study of blood T cell repertoires in COVID-19. Generated by immunoSEQ multiplex PCR, the TCRdb table keeps only in-frame clones and is missing some. The sample yields roughly 57,000 clones, 60% to 80% seen once. Sequenced: peripheral blood. These TCRs come from a man in his 70s with active or convalescent COVID-19.

The V gene is TRBV24-1, the J gene TRBJ1-2; tentative D call: TRBD1 (5 bases). Per the germline V gene, CDR1 is KGHDR and CDR2 is SFDVKD. Trimming pared 5 bases from V and 0 bases from J, leaving 12 bases between. This CDR3 spans 15 amino acids. The CDR3 sequence: CATSGGTSPNYGYTF. The CDR3 coding sequence is TGTGCCACCAGTGGCGGGACTTCCCCTAACTATGGCTACACCTTC.

J is TRBJ2-5 and V is TRBV15; D may be TRBD2 (7 bases). The CDR3 is 17 amino acids. The germline CDR1 and CDR2 sequences are LNHNV and YYDKDF (reference sequence). Between the trimmed V and J ends, which lost 2 bases and 1 base, there was a span of 17 bases. CDR3 bases: TGTGCCACCAGCAGATTTGTGGGGGGGGGCCTCCAAGAGACCCAGTACTTC. This gives the protein CATSRFVGGGLQETQYF.

CDR3 nucleotide sequence: TGTGCCAGTAGTAGTCCCCACAGGGGAGGCGGAAACACCATATATTTT. Protein sequence: CASSSPHRGGGNTIYF. The chain uses TRBV19 and TRBJ1-3; 7 nucleotides align to TRBD1. Losses at the gene ends were 4 bases for V and 4 bases for J; bases not matched to a gene: 10. Germline V gene data show CDR1 as LNHDA and CDR2 as SQIVND (reference sequence). CDR3 length equals 16 residues.

The chain has TRBV24-1 and TRBJ2-1, with 11 bases fitting TRBD2. The CDR3 runs 17 residues. With 10 bases clipped from V and 7 bases from J, the junction kept 17 bases outside the gene matches. From germline, CDR1 is KGHDR and CDR2 SFDVKD. The CDR3 sequence: CATKSARYSGRGNEQFF. CDR3 DNA: TGTGCCACTAAATCAGCCAGATATAGCGGGAGGGGTAATGAGCAGTTCTTC.

The V gene is TRBV2, the J gene TRBJ1-5; 9 bases align to TRBD1. Germline CDR1 reads SNHLY; CDR2 reads FYNNEI. This CDR3 has 14 amino acids. V dropped 8 bases and J dropped 2; count of bases not matched to a gene: 4. The CDR3 sequence is CASEQGAGNQPQHF. CDR3 coding DNA: TGTGCCAGCGAACAGGGGGCCGGCAATCAGCCCCAGCATTTT.

DNA of the CDR3: TGCGCCAGCAGCCCCCGGACTAGCGGGAGTCGAGATACGCAGTATTTT. Protein sequence: CASSPRTSGSRDTQYF. This chain joins TRBV4-3 and TRBJ2-3; 13 nucleotides match TRBD2. This CDR3 comprises 16 residues. V was clipped by 4 bases and J by 5 bases; unmatched bases: 6. The germline V gene has CDR1 LGHNA and CDR2 YSLEER.

This chain connects TRBV5-5 to TRBJ1-2; 7 bases agree with TRBD1. Germline CDR1 SGHKS, CDR2 YYEKEE (reference sequence). V lost 2 bases to trimming and J lost 8 bases; unmatched junction nucleotides: 15. The CDR3 spans 16 residues. CDR3 bases: TGTGCCAGCAGCTTAGGGACAGCAGTTCTCCAGGAGGGCTACACCTTC. As protein: CASSLGTAVLQEGYTF.

The gene calls are TRBV7-3 and TRBJ2-6; D is ambiguous. Trimming pared 5 bases from V and 3 bases from J, leaving 11 bases between. CDR3 length: 15 residues. CDR1 and CDR2 (germline): SGHTA, FQGTGA. The CDR3 sequence is CASSPPRSGANVLTF. The CDR3 bases are TGTGCCAGCAGCCCGCCGAGAAGTGGGGCCAACGTCCTGACTTTC.

The J gene is TRBJ2-2, the V gene TRBV12-3 or TRBV12-4, with no clear D. The CDR3 consists of 12 residues. Trimming removed 6 bases from V and 7 bases from J, with 9 bases in between. DNA for the CDR3: TGTGCCAGCAGATACTACGGCGGGGAGCTGTTTTTT. Encoded protein: CASRYYGGELFF.

J is TRBJ1-5 and V is TRBV18; no clear D gene. CDR1 and CDR2 from the germline V gene are KGHSH and LQKENI. V lost 0 bases and J 1 base, leaving 7 bases between the germline ends. The CDR3 has 15 amino acids. The CDR3 spells CASSPPGGSNQPQHF. The DNA of the CDR3 is TGTGCCAGCTCACCACCCGGAGGAAGCAATCAGCCCCAGCATTTT.

The rearrangement joins TRBV11-2 to TRBJ2-3; 9 positions match TRBD1. The CDR3 has 19 residues. Germline V gene sequence: CDR1 SGHAT, CDR2 FQNNGV. Losses at the gene ends were 6 bases for V and 2 bases for J; bases not matched to a gene: 18. The CDR3 region has the DNA TGTGCCAGCAGTTTCGGGTTTTGGCCGGGACAGGGAAACACAGATACGCAGTATTTT. Protein sequence: CASSFGFWPGQGNTDTQYF.

The chain is built from TRBV6-5 and TRBJ2-1; D is possibly TRBD1 (5 bases). Germline CDR1 and CDR2: MNHEY and SVGAGI. Trimming removed 4 bases at V and 8 bases at J, with 9 bases between. The CDR3 consists of 12 residues. CDR3 nucleotide sequence: TGTGCCAGCAGTTCAGGGATATATGAGCAGTTCTTC. Translating gives CASSSGIYEQFF.

The chain uses TRBV6-5 and TRBJ1-1, with a possible D match to TRBD1 (6 bases). The CDR3 contains 15 residues. In germline, CDR1 is MNHEY, CDR2 SVGAGI. V was trimmed by 0 bases and J by 0 bases, leaving 8 bases between them. CDR3 coding DNA: TGTGCCAGCAGTTACTCCAGGGGCATGAACACTGAAGCTTTCTTT. Translating gives CASSYSRGMNTEAFF.

The rearrangement joins TRBV9 to TRBJ2-7; TRBD1 aligns across 7 bases. The CDR3 consists of 19 residues. Trimming at V came to 0 bases and at J to 2 bases, leaving 17 bases not matched to a gene. The germline V gene encodes CDR1 SGDLS and CDR2 YYNGEE. CDR3 DNA sequence: TGTGCCAGCAGCGTAGAGCCGGGGTGGAAGACAGGGCCTACCTACGAGCAGTACTTC. This encodes CASSVEPGWKTGPTYEQYF.

This chain uses TRBV30 with TRBJ1-2, with 8 nucleotides matching TRBD1. Losses at the gene ends were 0 bases for V and 3 bases for J; bases not matched to a gene: 12. Germline CDR1 reads GTSNPN; CDR2 reads SVGIG (reference sequence). The CDR3 length is 17 residues. The CDR3 reads CAWSVGSGGRSDYGYTF. CDR3 in DNA: TGTGCCTGGAGTGTAGGGTCAGGGGGCAGATCGGACTATGGCTACACCTTC.

In this sample, this clone turned up a few times. The gene calls are TRBV5-1 and TRBJ1-1; the match to TRBD1 covers 7 bases. V trimming: 3 bases; J trimming: 4 bases; junction bases outside the gene matches: 9. The CDR3 covers 15 residues. Germline loops: CDR1 SGHRS, CDR2 YFSETQ. This CDR3 reads CASSSYDRVGTEAFF. The DNA of the CDR3 is TGCGCCAGCAGCTCCTACGACAGGGTGGGCACTGAAGCTTTCTTT.

The chain joins TRBV10-3 to TRBJ2-5, with D possibly matching TRBD1 (5 bases). Germline values: CDR1 ENHRY, CDR2 SYGVKD. The CDR3 has 14 residues. V was pared by 2 bases and J by 2 bases, with 9 bases between. In DNA form, the CDR3 reads TGTGCCATCAGTGAGGGTCCAGGGCAAGAGACCCAGTACTTC. The encoded protein is CAISEGPGQETQYF.

This clone occurred once. The chain has TRBV27 and TRBJ1-4; TRBD1 aligns across 7 bases. J was trimmed by 2 bases and V by 5 bases; bases with no gene match: 2. Germline V CDR1 and CDR2: MNHEY, SMNVEV (reference sequence). The CDR3 has 14 residues. CDR3 bases: TGTGCCAGCAGTCCACAGGGGACTAATGAAAAACTGTTTTTT. Translation: CASSPQGTNEKLFF.

This clone was observed a single time. The chain links TRBV5-1 to TRBJ2-3; perhaps TRBD1 as D (5 bases). Germline assignment: CDR1 SGHRS and CDR2 YFSETQ. Deletions cut 5 bases from V and 2 bases from J, with 12 bases between. This CDR3 spans 14 amino acids. Here the CDR3 reads CASSVGQNTDTQYF. CDR3 DNA sequence: TGCGCCAGCAGTGTGGGGCAGAACACAGATACGCAGTATTTT.

This clone is deemed medium-sized. This rearrangement joins TRBV10-3 to TRBJ1-2; D unresolved. The CDR3 length is 15 residues. Germline-derived CDR1 and CDR2 are ENHRY and SYGVKD. V was trimmed by 2 bases and J by 0 bases, leaving 10 bases between them. The CDR3 nucleotides read TGTGCCATCAGTGAGGAAACAGTAGCTAACTATGGCTACACCTTC. This encodes CAISEETVANYGYTF.